The 30 T cell receptor beta chains listed next were all sequenced from one sample in a study of CD8+ T cells in alopecia areata. After isolation, RNA underwent reverse transcription to generate cDNA as the sequencing template. Profiled with immunoSEQ multiplex PCR; TCRdb holds only in-frame clones, not every one. The data hold under 350,000 clones, with roughly 50% observed a single time. As for treatment: oral pan-JAK inhibitor, 5-10 mg twice daily. The sequencing here drew on CD4+ T cells sorted from blood, taken at week 24, from a patient treated with tofacitinib. Source of these receptors: a human donor with alopecia areata.

This clone was detected a few times. The CDR3 protein is CASSPPRRPVRPGVGANVLTF. CDR3 sequence (DNA): TGTGCCAGCAGCCCACCCCGCCGGCCCGTCCGACCTGGTGTTGGGGCCAACGTCCTGACTTTC. The rearrangement uses TRBV28 and TRBJ2-6, with D unresolved. CDR1 is MDHEN and CDR2 is SYDVKM in the germline V gene. The CDR3 spans 21 residues. Trimming shortened V by 6 bases and J by 3 bases, and 30 bases separated the two germline ends.

The genes are TRBV5-1 and TRBJ2-2, with D unresolved. Trimming took off 4 bases at V and 6 bases at J, with 16 bases between the two ends. CDR3 size: 15 residues. Looked up from germline, CDR1 is SGHRS and CDR2 is YFSETQ. The CDR3 DNA reads as TGCGCCAGCAGCCCGGGCGGTAGCAAAGCCGGGGAGCTGTTTTTT. This codes for CASSPGGSKAGELFF. The full variable domain, in which reference TRBV5-1 and TRBJ2-2 provide the parts outside the CDR3, is KAGVTQTPRYLIKTRGQQVTLSCSPISGHRSVSWYQQTPGQGLQFLFEYFSETQRNKGNFPGRFSGRQFSNSRSEMNVSTLELGDSALYLCASSPGGSKAGELFFGEGSRLTVL.

This chain links TRBV18 with TRBJ1-1, with unresolved D. V was cut by 1 base and J by 3 bases, with 15 bases left in between. Germline values: CDR1 KGHSH, CDR2 LQKENI. The CDR3 extends over 16 amino acids. The CDR3 region has the DNA TGTGCCAGCTCACCACGGATTTTAGAAGCGGACACTGAAGCTTTCTTT. Its protein is CASSPRILEADTEAFF.

A remark on this clone: At one of its ends the junction is not consistent with the germline gene, which may arise from a read error. The chain recombines TRBV30 with TRBJ2-7; 7 bases line up with TRBD1. The CDR3 consists of 15 residues. Germline V gene sequence: CDR1 GTSNPN, CDR2 SVGIG (reference sequence). The CDR3 region has the DNA TGTGCCTGGAGTGTATCGGGACAGACCTCCGACGAGCAGTACTTC. Its translation: CAWSVSGQTSDEQYF. The full variable domain, with the rest looked up from reference TRBV30 and TRBJ2-7, is SQTIHQWPATLVQPVGSPLSLECTVEGTSNPNLYWYRQAAGRGLQLLFYSVGIGQISSEVPQNLSASRPQDRQFILSSKKLLLSDSGFYLCAWSVSGQTSDEQYFGPGTRLTVT.

This chain links TRBV29-1 with TRBJ1-5, with 7 bases fitting TRBD1. There are 13 residues in the CDR3. The V and J ends lost 5 bases and 4 bases, in that order; junction bases with no gene match: 5. Germline V gives CDR1 SQVTM, CDR2 ANQGSEA. The DNA for the CDR3 is TGCAGCGTTTCGGGACAGATAAATCAGCCCCAGCATTTT. Protein: CSVSGQINQPQHF.

This chain connects TRBV29-1 to TRBJ1-2, with a tentative D call TRBD1 (6 bases). Germline V CDR1 and CDR2: SQVTM, ANQGSEA. Trimming shortened V by 5 bases and J by 1 base, and 20 bases separated the two germline ends. The CDR3 extends over 16 amino acids. CDR3 sequence reads: CSVNPDRFYVNYGYTF. The CDR3 DNA reads TGCAGCGTTAACCCAGACAGGTTTTACGTTAACTATGGCTACACCTTC.

This chain uses TRBV7-3 with TRBJ1-6, with D hard to call. The germline gives CDR1 SGHTA, CDR2 FQGTGA. This CDR3 spans 13 amino acids. Trimming cost V 2 bases and J 9 bases, with 8 bases left between them. CDR3 protein: CASSLVTGSPLHF. CDR3 nucleotides: TGTGCCAGCAGCTTAGTAACGGGTTCACCCCTCCACTTT.

The chain combines TRBV7-2 with TRBJ1-2; 7 positions agree with TRBD1. The ends lost 5 bases at V and 6 bases at J; junction bases unmatched: 12. The CDR3 has 15 amino acids. Germline V gene data show CDR1 as SGHTA and CDR2 as FQGNSA. The CDR3 coding sequence is TGTGCCAGCAGCATAACAAGGACAGGAAGCCATGGCTACACCTTC. Its protein is CASSITRTGSHGYTF.

This clone has more than one count but fewer than ten. The V call is TRBV4-2, the J call TRBJ2-3; 12 positions match TRBD2. Germline V gene lookup returns CDR1 LGHNA and CDR2 YNFKEQ. Trimming took 3 bases from V and 6 from J; bases not matched to a gene: 10. The CDR3 spans 17 residues. Written as DNA, the CDR3 is TGTGCCAGCAGCCAGACTAGCGGGGGTCCCTCCGGGGATACGCAGTATTTT. It is translated as CASSQTSGGPSGDTQYF.

This clone has more than one count but fewer than ten. The chain combines TRBV30 with TRBJ2-3, with 7 bases aligning to TRBD2. The germline CDR1 and CDR2 sequences are GTSNPN and SVGIG (reference sequence). After removal of 2 bases from V and 4 bases from J, the junction contained 12 bases not matched to a gene. The length of the CDR3 is 16 residues. The DNA for the CDR3 is TGTGCCTGGAGTACAGGCGGACTAGGGGTTGCAGATACGCAGTATTTT. The encoded protein is CAWSTGGLGVADTQYF.

This clone was seen a handful of times. The chain employs TRBV7-2 and TRBJ2-5, with D possibly TRBD2 on 6 matching bases. Trimming left V 4 bases short and J 5 bases short, with 14 bases between. The CDR3 extends over 14 amino acids. Germline V CDR1 and CDR2: SGHTA, FQGNSA. The CDR3 bases are TGTGCCAGCAGCTCCGTCAGCGGAGGGGAGACCCAGTACTTC. Residues: CASSSVSGGETQYF. Full variable domain (rest looked up from reference TRBV7-2 and TRBJ2-5): GAGVSQSPSNKVTEKGKDVELRCDPISGHTALYWYRQSLGQGLEFLIYFQGNSAPDKSGLPSDRFSAERTGGSVSTLTIQRTQQEDSAVYLCASSSVSGGETQYFGPGTRLLVL.

Of note for this clone: Other DNA sequences in the sample encode the same CDR3. This rearrangement joins TRBV30 to TRBJ2-7; D is perhaps TRBD2 (6 bases). V lost 1 base and J lost 3, with 7 bases in between. The germline V gene encodes CDR1 GTSNPN and CDR2 SVGIG (reference sequence). The CDR3 length is 12 residues. CDR3: CAWSGSGYEQYF. For the CDR3, the DNA is TGTGCCTGGAGTGGTAGCGGCTACGAGCAGTACTTC.

This clone was observed a few times. The rearrangement uses TRBV30 and TRBJ2-3; D is undetermined. The germline V gene has CDR1 GTSNPN and CDR2 SVGIG (reference sequence). V lost 0 bases and J lost 8, with 9 bases in between. The CDR3 has 12 amino acids. DNA of the CDR3: TGTGCCTGGAGTGTTGGTGGGATTACGCAGTATTTT. Residues: CAWSVGGITQYF.

The V and J genes are TRBV25-1 and TRBJ2-3, with 7 bases lining up with TRBD2. Germline trimming cut 3 bases from V and 4 bases from J; bases unmatched to any gene: 7. Germline CDR1 and CDR2: MGHDK and SYGVNS. This CDR3 has 15 amino acids. CDR3 in amino acids: CASSDLGTISDTQYF. CDR3 nucleotide sequence: TGTGCCAGCAGTGACCTCGGGACTATTTCAGATACGCAGTATTTT.

The gene calls are TRBV19 and TRBJ2-7; D tentatively reads TRBD1 or TRBD2 (5 bases each). The CDR3 has 13 residues. Germline V gene sequence: CDR1 LNHDA, CDR2 SQIVND (reference sequence). V lost 5 bases and J lost 7, with 15 bases in between. In nucleotides, the CDR3 is TGTGCCAGTAGTCGTGAGGGGAACGCTGAGCAGTACTTC. The encoded protein is CASSREGNAEQYF.

The table lists this clone with a few counts. The rearrangement joins TRBV28 to TRBJ2-7; D gene ambiguous. CDR3 length: 12 amino acids. The germline CDR1 and CDR2 sequences are MDHEN and SYDVKM. Trimming removed 5 bases from V and 2 bases from J, with 7 bases in between. The CDR3 nucleotides are TGTGCCAGCAGTCAGAATACCTACGAGCAGTACTTC. Translating gives CASSQNTYEQYF.

This clone was recorded once. J is TRBJ2-5 and V is TRBV6-5, with D maybe TRBD1 (6 bases). V dropped 2 bases and J dropped 1 base, with 14 bases sitting between them. CDR3 length: 16 residues. Germline values: CDR1 MNHEY, CDR2 SVGAGI. CDR3 region: CASSYGVTGGQETQYF. The CDR3 DNA is TGTGCCAGCAGTTACGGAGTGACAGGAGGCCAAGAGACCCAGTACTTC.

As for this clone: Other DNA sequences of this sample code for an identical CDR3. The chain joins TRBV9 to TRBJ2-7, with a possible D match to TRBD1 (7 bases). The length of the CDR3 is 15 residues. Trimming stripped 0 bases from V and 2 bases from J, with 12 bases between. Germline CDR1 SGDLS, CDR2 YYNGEE. DNA of the CDR3: TGTGCCAGCAGCGTAGGACAGGGAGGCACCTACGAGCAGTACTTC. This translates into CASSVGQGGTYEQYF.

The rearrangement links TRBV7-8 to TRBJ2-7, with D hard to call. There are 17 residues in the CDR3. Deletions cut 3 bases from V and 2 bases from J, with 20 bases between. The germline V gene encodes CDR1 SGHVS and CDR2 FQNEAQ. Written as DNA, the CDR3 is TGTGCCAGCAGCTTCACTGATGGTCCTATGTCCCCCTACGAGCAGTACTTC. It encodes CASSFTDGPMSPYEQYF.

This clone has more than one count but fewer than ten. This rearrangement joins TRBV4-1 to TRBJ1-4; 11 nucleotides agree with TRBD1. With 4 bases clipped from V and 11 bases from J, the junction kept 3 bases outside the gene matches. Germline V gives CDR1 MGHRA, CDR2 YSYEKL. CDR3 size: 13 residues. CDR3: CASSPGQGDKLFF. The CDR3, as DNA: TGCGCCAGCAGCCCGGGACAGGGGGATAAACTGTTTTTT.

Turning to this clone: Different DNA sequences within this sample yield the same CDR3. The chain combines TRBV11-2 with TRBJ2-3; TRBD1 is a possible D gene (6 bases). Between the trimmed V and J ends, which lost 0 bases and 4 bases, there was a span of 8 bases. Germline assignment: CDR1 SGHAT and CDR2 FQNNGV. This CDR3 contains 14 residues. In DNA form, the CDR3 reads TGTGCCAGCAGCTTAGACAGGGGCCCAGATACGCAGTATTTT. It encodes CASSLDRGPDTQYF.

This clone was seen a few times. The chain recombines TRBV19 with TRBJ2-2, with 7 bases matching TRBD2. J gave up 3 bases and V 6 bases, and 1 base lay outside the gene matches. CDR1 is LNHDA and CDR2 is SQIVND in the germline V gene (reference sequence). The CDR3 covers 13 residues. CDR3 nucleotide sequence: TGTGCCAGTAGGGGAGGGCACACCGGGGAGCTGTTTTTT. Translated: CASRGGHTGELFF. The whole variable domain, remainder taken from reference TRBV19 and TRBJ2-2, is DGGITQSPKYLFRKEGQNVTLSCEQNLNHDAMYWYRQDPGQGLRLIYYSQIVNDFQKGDIAEGYSVSREKKESFPLTVTSAQKNPTAFYLCASRGGHTGELFFGEGSRLTVL.

This clone came up a few times. The rearrangement joins TRBV7-9 to TRBJ2-7; 7 nucleotides align to TRBD2. Per germline, CDR1 SEHNR and CDR2 FQNEAQ (reference sequence). The CDR3 has 14 amino acids. Trimming at V came to 4 bases and at J to 7 bases, leaving 10 bases not matched to a gene. The CDR3 reads CASSWEGPRREQYF. CDR3 nucleotides: TGTGCCAGCAGCTGGGAGGGCCCAAGGAGGGAGCAGTACTTC.

This clone was recorded once. The V gene is TRBV6-5, the J gene TRBJ2-7, with 11 bases aligning to TRBD1. V lost 8 bases, J lost 7 bases, and 4 bases stayed unmatched. This CDR3 comprises 12 residues. Germline assignment: CDR1 MNHEY and CDR2 SVGAGI. CDR3 loop: CASGQGAGEQYF. The CDR3 DNA follows: TGTGCCAGCGGACAGGGGGCAGGGGAGCAGTACTTC.

The chain carries TRBV5-1 and TRBJ2-1; D is unclear. Trimming removed 6 bases at V and 0 bases at J, with 10 bases between. This CDR3 has 14 amino acids. Germline loops: CDR1 SGHRS, CDR2 YFSETQ. The CDR3 spells CASTGRSSYNEQFF. The CDR3 DNA is TGCGCCAGCACAGGCAGAAGCTCCTACAATGAGCAGTTCTTC.

V and J are TRBV5-1 and TRBJ1-2; 7 bases match TRBD1. The germline CDR1 and CDR2 sequences are SGHRS and YFSETQ. There are 15 residues in the CDR3. Trimming at V came to 4 bases and at J to 5 bases, leaving 11 bases not matched to a gene. The CDR3 DNA follows: TGCGCCAGCAGCATCACGCCGGGACAGCTATATGGCTACACCTTC. Translation gives CASSITPGQLYGYTF.

The CDR3 region has the DNA TGTGCCAGCAGTCGTGCGGGACCCACTGAAGCTTTCTTT. Translated: CASSRAGPTEAFF. V and J are TRBV28 and TRBJ1-1; D possibly corresponds to TRBD1 (5 bases). V lost 5 bases and J lost 4, with 11 bases in between. CDR3 length: 13 residues. Germline V CDR1 and CDR2: MDHEN, SYDVKM.

The chain uses TRBV9 and TRBJ1-5, with D perhaps matching TRBD1 (5 bases). Germline CDR1 SGDLS, CDR2 YYNGEE. This CDR3 has 15 residues. V dropped 3 bases and J dropped 4 bases, with 14 bases sitting between them. The CDR3 sequence is CASSAAGFRNQPQHF. CDR3 DNA: TGTGCCAGCAGCGCCGCAGGGTTTAGGAATCAGCCCCAGCATTTT.

This chain joins TRBV2 and TRBJ2-7, with D possibly TRBD1 on 6 matching bases. The CDR3 runs to 13 residues. Germline values: CDR1 SNHLY, CDR2 FYNNEI. Trimming left V 8 bases short and J 5 bases short, with 16 bases between. The CDR3 DNA reads as TGTGCCAGCGGAGCTGACAGGTCTGACGAGCAGTACTTC. Encoded protein: CASGADRSDEQYF.

The V and J genes are TRBV13 and TRBJ1-1; weak D call: TRBD1 (5 bases). The CDR3 has 13 residues. CDR1 is PRHDT and CDR2 is FYEKMQ in the germline V gene (reference sequence). V lost 5 bases and J lost 12, with 19 bases in between. This CDR3 is CASSLSQGLMPFF. The CDR3 bases are TGTGCCAGCAGCCTATCCCAGGGTCTCATGCCTTTCTTT. Variable domain in full (rest from reference TRBV13 and TRBJ1-1): AAGVIQSPRHLIKEKRETATLKCYPIPRHDTVYWYQQGPGQDPQFLISFYEKMQSDKGSIPDRFSAQQFSDYHSELNMSSLELGDSALYFCASSLSQGLMPFFGQGTRLTVV.